This T cell receptor beta chain derives from a study of CD8 T cells in ankylosing spondylitis. Whole-study results and caveats: Ankylosing spondylitis blood appeared to be characterized by a TCR beta motif of about 8 highly homologous variants. Disease-linked clones were reportedly significantly enriched in matched ankylosing spondylitis synovial fluid. In synovial fluid and blood from reactive arthritis, some motif variants were previously reported.

A quantitative 5'-RACE method, one with molecular barcodes, was used to make TCR beta libraries. TCRdb re-called the 5' RACE reads through MiXCR, storing one row per CDR3 protein. The sample yields hundreds of thousands of distinct CDR3 sequences, about 26% seen once. This clonotype was observed many times. What it binds is unknown. Germline V gene lookup returns CDR1 MGHRA and CDR2 YSYEKL. The CDR3 totals 17 residues. With 4 bases clipped from V and 8 bases from J, the junction kept 12 bases outside the gene matches. The rearrangement links TRBV4-1 to TRBJ1-5; 12 nucleotides match TRBD1. This receptor was identified in a male donor with ankylosing spondylitis or in good health (not recorded which). The sample comprised blood, either unsorted or a sorted T cell fraction (not recorded which). The DNA of the CDR3 is TGCGCCAGCAGCCTCTCCTCCGGGACAGGGGGCAAGGAGCCCCAGCATTTT. It specifies CASSLSSGTGGKEPQHF.